The 31 T cell receptor beta chains reported below all come from one sample, sequenced in a study of blood T cell repertoires in COVID-19. Libraries were prepared by immunoSEQ multiplex PCR; TCRdb keeps only in-frame clonotypes and omits some of them. The data contain a few hundred thousand clones, around 89% of them seen just once; the ten biggest clones take up 1.7%. Sequences were obtained from PBMCs or T cells enriched from blood (not recorded which). The source is a woman younger than 35 with acute COVID-19.

The chain combines TRBV7-9 with TRBJ2-1, with 8 bases fitting TRBD2. This CDR3 comprises 14 residues. Germline CDR1 is SEHNR and CDR2 is FQNEAQ (reference sequence). Unmatched junction bases numbered 2, after V lost 5 bases and J lost 2 bases. The CDR3 spells CASSLGLAYNEQFF. The CDR3 DNA reads TGTGCCAGCAGCCTGGGACTAGCCTACAATGAGCAGTTCTTC.

This rearrangement joins TRBV7-9 to TRBJ2-6; TRBD1 agrees at 8 bases. Per germline, CDR1 SEHNR and CDR2 FQNEAQ (reference sequence). The CDR3 extends over 18 amino acids. J was trimmed by 0 bases and V by 3 bases; bases with no gene match: 7. As DNA, the CDR3 is TGTGCCAGCAGCTTCCGGGACAGGCCTTACTCTGGGGCCAACGTCCTGACTTTC. Translated: CASSFRDRPYSGANVLTF.

The CDR3, as DNA: TGTGCCAGCAGCGTAGCTAGCGGGACGGCCTACAATGAGCAGTTCTTC. It specifies CASSVASGTAYNEQFF. The rearrangement joins TRBV9 to TRBJ2-1; 9 bases match TRBD2. V lost 0 bases to trimming and J lost 2 bases; unmatched junction nucleotides: 3. Germline V CDR1 and CDR2: SGDLS, YYNGEE. The CDR3 extends over 16 amino acids. Filled out from reference TRBV9 and TRBJ2-1, the complete variable domain reads DSGVTQTPKHLITATGQRVTLRCSPRSGDLSVYWYQQSLDQGLQFLIQYYNGEERAKGNILERFSAQQFPDLHSELNLSSLELGDSALYFCASSVASGTAYNEQFFGPGTRLTVL.

The V gene is TRBV6-5, the J gene TRBJ1-2; the match to TRBD1 covers 8 bases. J gave up 8 bases and V 5 bases, and 10 bases lay outside the gene matches. Germline V gives CDR1 MNHEY, CDR2 SVGAGI. The CDR3 is 14 residues long. The CDR3 here is CASSMGTGHTGYTF. The CDR3 DNA sequence: TGTGCCAGCAGTATGGGGACAGGCCATACGGGCTACACCTTC.

V gene TRBV2 combines with J gene TRBJ2-7, with 9 bases lining up with TRBD2. Trimming cost V 10 bases and J 5 bases; bases outside gene matches: 15. The CDR3 has 15 residues. Germline V CDR1 and CDR2: SNHLY, FYNNEI. The CDR3 loop is CAIKGEPSGIHEQYF. In DNA form, the CDR3 reads TGTGCCATCAAGGGGGAGCCTAGCGGGATCCACGAGCAGTACTTC.

V usage is TRBV11-3 and J usage is TRBJ2-7; weak D call: TRBD1 (6 bases). From germline, CDR1 is SGHNT and CDR2 YENEEA. This CDR3 region has 13 residues. Trimming removed 1 base from V and 13 bases from J, with 17 bases in between. The CDR3 coding sequence is TGTGCCAGCAGCTTAGCCCGACAGGCGACCCTATACTTC. It encodes CASSLARQATLYF.

V is TRBV12-3 or TRBV12-4 and J is TRBJ2-1, with 9 bases fitting TRBD2. With 4 bases clipped from V and 9 bases from J, the junction kept 1 base outside the gene matches. The CDR3 has 12 residues. Written as DNA, the CDR3 is TGTGCCAGCAGTTATAGCGGGAGTGAGCAGTTCTTC. This codes for CASSYSGSEQFF.

This chain uses TRBV27 with TRBJ2-1; possible D gene TRBD1, 6 bases. V was shortened by 2 bases and J by 9 bases, with 14 bases between the two germline ends. This CDR3 has 14 amino acids. Looked up from germline, CDR1 is MNHEY and CDR2 is SMNVEV (reference sequence). In nucleotides, the CDR3 is TGTGCCAGCAGTTTAGGACAGACAACCGGTGAGCAGTTCTTC. Its protein product is CASSLGQTTGEQFF.

Of note for this clone: A junction boundary mismatches the germline segment, possibly from a read error. The J gene is TRBJ2-3, the V gene TRBV11-2; 12 bases fit TRBD2. CDR1 and CDR2 from the germline V gene are SGHAT and FQNNGV. The CDR3 is 15 amino acids. Here the CDR3 reads CASSLGTSGRTGRDF. DNA of the CDR3: TGTGCCAGCAGCTTAGGCACTAGCGGGAGGACCGGGAGGGATTTT.

CDR3 sequence reads: CASSPEEYQPQHF. Written as DNA, the CDR3 is TGTGCCAGCAGCCCGGAGGAATACCAGCCCCAGCATTTT. The chain uses TRBV7-8 and TRBJ1-5; D not certain. CDR1 and CDR2 (germline): SGHVS, FQNEAQ. V shed 5 bases and J shed 7 bases, with 12 bases lying between them. The CDR3 contains 13 residues.

The chain has TRBV11-3 and TRBJ2-1; 14 bases agree with TRBD2. J lost 8 bases, V lost 5 bases, and 8 bases had no gene match. The germline V gene encodes CDR1 SGHNT and CDR2 YENEEA. The CDR3 covers 16 residues. In DNA, the CDR3 is TGTGCCAGCAGCCCCGGGACTAGCGGGAGCATTCATGAGCAGTTCTTC. This encodes CASSPGTSGSIHEQFF.

The gene calls are TRBV11-2 and TRBJ1-2, with D perhaps matching TRBD1 (5 bases). Trimming took 6 bases from V and 8 from J, leaving 31 bases between them. Germline CDR1 and CDR2: SGHAT and FQNNGV. CDR3 length: 18 residues. CDR3 amino acids: CASRPSTRATEFNKGYTF. DNA of the CDR3: TGTGCCAGCAGACCCAGTACCAGGGCGACAGAATTCAACAAGGGCTACACCTTC.

The chain links TRBV5-4 to TRBJ2-1; 7 nucleotides agree with TRBD2. After removal of 4 bases from V and 3 bases from J, the junction contained 4 bases not matched to a gene. The germline gives CDR1 SGHNT, CDR2 YYREEE (reference sequence). CDR3 length equals 14 residues. The CDR3 sequence: CASSPGTNYNEQFF. In DNA, the CDR3 is TGTGCCAGCAGCCCCGGGACTAACTACAATGAGCAGTTCTTC.

This rearrangement joins TRBV5-1 to TRBJ2-7; D gene uncertain. This CDR3 has 15 amino acids. Trimming took off 5 bases at V and 0 bases at J, with 15 bases between the two ends. Germline V gene sequence: CDR1 SGHRS, CDR2 YFSETQ. The CDR3 protein is CASRAGFPLSYEQYF. The CDR3 DNA follows: TGCGCCAGCAGGGCCGGGTTCCCTCTCTCCTACGAGCAGTACTTC.

This rearrangement joins TRBV7-9 to TRBJ1-3; 8 bases map to TRBD1. The CDR3 consists of 18 residues. Trimming took 4 bases from V and 0 from J; bases not matched to a gene: 11. Germline-derived CDR1 and CDR2 are SEHNR and FQNEAQ (reference sequence). The DNA for the CDR3 is TGTGCCAGCAGCTCTCCAGGGGGGACAGGAAGCTCTGGAAACACCATATATTTT. Its protein product is CASSSPGGTGSSGNTIYF.

This clone was detected only once. The chain recombines TRBV4-3 with TRBJ2-7, with TRBD2 matching 9 bases. The junction had 8 bases not matched to a gene; V was cut back by 0 bases and J by 2 bases. The CDR3 runs to 17 residues. Germline V gene lookup returns CDR1 LGHNA and CDR2 YSLEER. As DNA, the CDR3 is TGCGCCAGCAGCCAAGATTGGCCTAGCGGGGATCCCTACGAGCAGTACTTC. Translating gives CASSQDWPSGDPYEQYF.

The chain couples TRBV29-1 to TRBJ2-2; 14 bases fit TRBD2. Germline V gives CDR1 SQVTM, CDR2 ANQGSEA. J was trimmed by 6 bases and V by 4 bases; bases with no gene match: 7. The CDR3 is 16 amino acids. In DNA, the CDR3 is TGCAGCGTTGGGCATGGGACTAGCGGGAGTGCCGGGGAGCTGTTTTTT. Protein: CSVGHGTSGSAGELFF.

The genes are TRBV7-2 and TRBJ1-6; weak D call: TRBD1 (5 bases). CDR3 length: 15 residues. V gave up 3 bases and J gave up 7 bases, with 13 bases separating them. Germline V lookup: CDR1 SGHTA, CDR2 FQGNSA. CDR3 loop: CASSFPYGGNSPLHF. CDR3 nucleotide sequence: TGTGCCAGCAGCTTCCCATACGGGGGAAATTCACCCCTCCACTTT.

This clone was seen just once. This sequence joins TRBV19 and TRBJ1-4, with D perhaps matching TRBD1 (6 bases). The V and J ends lost 7 bases and 8 bases respectively, with 17 bases between them. The germline gives CDR1 LNHDA, CDR2 SQIVND (reference sequence). The CDR3 has 14 residues. DNA of the CDR3: TGTGCCAGTACCTCACGGGGGGCAGGCGAAAAACTGTTTTTT. Its translation: CASTSRGAGEKLFF.

The chain uses TRBV7-9 and TRBJ1-6; tentative D call: TRBD1 (6 bases). Trimming removed 4 bases at V and 10 bases at J, with 14 bases between. Germline assignment: CDR1 SEHNR and CDR2 FQNEAQ (reference sequence). CDR3 length: 14 residues. The CDR3 region is CASSSTTGYSPLHF. CDR3 bases: TGTGCCAGCAGCTCGACGACAGGCTACTCACCCCTCCACTTT.

This chain links TRBV25-1 with TRBJ2-4; the match to TRBD1 covers 9 bases. In germline, CDR1 is MGHDK, CDR2 SYGVNS. There are 13 residues in the CDR3. The V gene end was trimmed by 1 base and the J gene end by 15 bases; junction bases not matched to a gene: 7. CDR3 protein: CASSESHRGQRYF. CDR3 sequence (DNA): TGTGCCAGCAGTGAATCTCACAGGGGGCAGAGGTACTTC.

This chain links TRBV5-1 with TRBJ1-4; 8 nucleotides align to TRBD1. This CDR3 contains 16 residues. Per germline, CDR1 SGHRS and CDR2 YFSETQ. Unmatched junction bases numbered 9, after V lost 0 bases and J lost 8 bases. In DNA form, the CDR3 reads TGCGCCAGCAGCTTGGCCGGGGACAGGCTCCACGAAAAACTGTTTTTT. Translated: CASSLAGDRLHEKLFF.

The sample holds one count of this clone. The CDR3 here is CASSEVGRDQETQYF. CDR3 nucleotides: TGTGCCAGCAGTGAAGTCGGCAGGGATCAAGAGACCCAGTACTTC. The V call is TRBV2, the J call TRBJ2-5, with a possible D match to TRBD1 (5 bases). This CDR3 comprises 15 residues. Germline values: CDR1 SNHLY, CDR2 FYNNEI. The V end was cut by 1 base, the J end by 2 bases, with 11 bases between.

V gene TRBV5-1 combines with J gene TRBJ2-1; the D gene could be TRBD1 or TRBD2 (5 bases each). The CDR3 runs to 15 residues. CDR1 and CDR2 (germline): SGHRS, YFSETQ. The V gene lost 4 bases and the J gene lost 8 bases, with 19 bases spanning the gap. The CDR3 DNA reads TGCGCCAGCAGCCTGGACTCCCAAGGGGTTGATGAGCAGTTCTTC. Translating gives CASSLDSQGVDEQFF.

The chain couples TRBV5-1 to TRBJ2-7, with TRBD2 identical over 9 bases. Germline assignment: CDR1 SGHRS and CDR2 YFSETQ. CDR3 size: 14 residues. The trim removed 4 bases at V and 5 bases at J, leaving 7 bases unmatched. The CDR3 spells CASSDLSGSNEQYF. The CDR3 nucleotides read TGCGCCAGCAGCGACCTTAGCGGGAGTAACGAGCAGTACTTC.

V and J are TRBV7-6 and TRBJ1-1; 7 bases are shared with TRBD1. Losses at the gene ends were 5 bases for V and 1 base for J; bases not matched to a gene: 1. CDR3 size: 13 residues. Per germline, CDR1 SGHVS and CDR2 FNYEAQ. As DNA, the CDR3 is TGTGCCAGCAGCCGGGACAGGAACACTGAAGCTTTCTTT. It encodes CASSRDRNTEAFF.

The gene calls are TRBV15 and TRBJ2-2; TRBD2 might be the D (5 bases). The CDR3 contains 15 residues. From germline, CDR1 is LNHNV and CDR2 YYDKDF (reference sequence). V lost 1 base and J lost 3, with 9 bases in between. CDR3 nucleotides: TGTGCCACCAGCAGAGGCGGGCTGGACACCGGGGAGCTGTTTTTT. Translation gives CATSRGGLDTGELFF.

The gene calls are TRBV19 and TRBJ2-5; tentative D call: TRBD2 (6 bases). From germline, CDR1 is LNHDA and CDR2 SQIVND (reference sequence). Between the trimmed V and J ends, which lost 5 bases and 3 bases, there was a span of 16 bases. This CDR3 is built from 15 residues. The CDR3 DNA follows: TGTGCCAGTAGTCTCCCGATTAGCGGCAAAGAGACCCAGTACTTC. Translation gives CASSLPISGKETQYF.

The chain uses TRBV28 and TRBJ1-5, with 7 bases aligning to TRBD1. The CDR3 sequence is 16 residues long. The junction had 8 bases not matched to a gene; V was cut back by 6 bases and J by 0 bases. From germline, CDR1 is MDHEN and CDR2 SYDVKM. In nucleotides, the CDR3 is TGTGCCAGCAGCCGAAGGACAGGACATAGCAATCAGCCCCAGCATTTT. This codes for CASSRRTGHSNQPQHF.

V is TRBV19 and J is TRBJ1-5, with D possibly TRBD1 on 6 matching bases. Germline CDR1 reads LNHDA; CDR2 reads SQIVND (reference sequence). The CDR3 is made up of 13 amino acids. Trimming removed 1 base from V and 6 bases from J, with 7 bases in between. CDR3 in amino acids: CASSIGGLQPQHF. CDR3 sequence (DNA): TGTGCCAGTAGTATAGGGGGGCTTCAGCCCCAGCATTTT.

This clone was seen only once. The chain uses TRBV6-5 and TRBJ1-2; tentative D call: TRBD1 (6 bases). The ends were cut back, 5 bases at V and 5 bases at J, with 12 bases in the middle. CDR1 and CDR2 (germline): MNHEY, SVGAGI. This CDR3 spans 13 amino acids. The CDR3 nucleotides are TGTGCCAGCAGTCCATCCGACAGGTATGGCTACACCTTC. This gives the protein CASSPSDRYGYTF.